This T cell receptor (beta chain) stems from a study of T cell changes during pregnancy in multiple sclerosis. Trimming took 4 bases from V and 5 from J; bases not matched to a gene: 7. The CDR3 totals 14 residues. Germline CDR1 reads WNHNN; CDR2 reads SYGVQD (reference sequence). The protocol was immunoSEQ multiplex PCR, while the TCRdb copy is restricted to in-frame clones and leaves out a portion. The table includes tens of thousands of clones, around 94% detected once. The material sequenced was peripheral blood, taken in the third trimester of pregnancy. The receptor was isolated from a female donor with multiple sclerosis, enrolled in a pregnancy study. The V call is TRBV10-1, the J call TRBJ2-7, with 8 bases that match TRBD2. The CDR3 here is CASSAGLGVHEQYF. CDR3 sequence (DNA): TGCGCCAGCAGTGCGGGACTAGGTGTTCACGAGCAGTACTTC.